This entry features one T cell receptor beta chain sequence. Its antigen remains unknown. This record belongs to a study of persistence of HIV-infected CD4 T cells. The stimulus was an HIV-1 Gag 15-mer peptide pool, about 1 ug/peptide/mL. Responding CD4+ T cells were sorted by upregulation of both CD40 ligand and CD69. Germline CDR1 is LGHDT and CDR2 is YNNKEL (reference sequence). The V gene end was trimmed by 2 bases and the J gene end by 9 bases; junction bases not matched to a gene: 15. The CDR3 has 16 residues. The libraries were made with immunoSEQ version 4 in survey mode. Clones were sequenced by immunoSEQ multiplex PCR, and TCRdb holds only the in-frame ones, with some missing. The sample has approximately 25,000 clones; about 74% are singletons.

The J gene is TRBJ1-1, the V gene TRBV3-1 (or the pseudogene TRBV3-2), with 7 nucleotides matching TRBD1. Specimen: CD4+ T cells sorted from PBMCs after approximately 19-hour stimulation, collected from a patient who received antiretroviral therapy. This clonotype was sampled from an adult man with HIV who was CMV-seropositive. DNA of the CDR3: TGTGCCAGCAGCCAAAACAGGGGTGGACGGAACAATCAAGCTTTCTTT. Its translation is CASSQNRGGRNNQAFF.